Listed here is a single T cell receptor beta chain. Antigen: not known. The record originates from a study of shared clonotypes between healthy human individuals. Study-wide background: Researchers drew samples from a couple of women and three men aged 18 to 49. Three plates each covered CD4 naive and memory; CD8 naive two, CD8 memory one.

Findings and caveats of the study: A handful of donors shared approximately 5% of their naive CD4 clonotypes.

J was trimmed by 6 bases and V by 3 bases; bases with no gene match: 1. The CDR3 is 14 residues long. Germline V gene data show CDR1 as MDHEN and CDR2 as SYDVKM. Template for every sorted-subset replicate PCR totaled around 200 ng DNA, 30,000 to 35,000 T cell genomes. Profiled with immunoSEQ multiplex PCR; TCRdb holds only in-frame clones, not every one. The sample contains about 2 million clones, around 95% of which appear only once. The receptor was isolated from a man aged 18 to 30 in good health. This chain uses TRBV28 with TRBJ1-5; TRBD1 matches at 11 bases. Material: naive CD4+ T cells sorted from blood. Stated subset: CD45RA+ positively selected. For the CDR3, the DNA is TGTGCCAGCAGTTTGGGGACAGGGGGTCAGCCCCAGCATTTT. It translates to CASSLGTGGQPQHF.